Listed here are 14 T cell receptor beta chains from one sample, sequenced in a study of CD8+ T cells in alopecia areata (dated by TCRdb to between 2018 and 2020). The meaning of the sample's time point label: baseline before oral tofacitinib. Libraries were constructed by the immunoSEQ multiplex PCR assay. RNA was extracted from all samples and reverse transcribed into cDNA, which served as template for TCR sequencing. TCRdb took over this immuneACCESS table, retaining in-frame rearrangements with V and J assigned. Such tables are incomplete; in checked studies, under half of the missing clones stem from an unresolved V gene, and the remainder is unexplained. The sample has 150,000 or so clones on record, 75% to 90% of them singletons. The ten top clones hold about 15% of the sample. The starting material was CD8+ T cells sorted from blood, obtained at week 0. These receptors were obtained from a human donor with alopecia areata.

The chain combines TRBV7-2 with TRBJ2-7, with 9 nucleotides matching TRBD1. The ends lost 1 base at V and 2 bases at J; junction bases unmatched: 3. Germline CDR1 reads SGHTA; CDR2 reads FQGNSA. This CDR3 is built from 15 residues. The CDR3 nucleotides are TGTGCCAGCAGCTTAGGGGACAGGGCCCCCTACGAGCAGTACTTC. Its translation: CASSLGDRAPYEQYF.

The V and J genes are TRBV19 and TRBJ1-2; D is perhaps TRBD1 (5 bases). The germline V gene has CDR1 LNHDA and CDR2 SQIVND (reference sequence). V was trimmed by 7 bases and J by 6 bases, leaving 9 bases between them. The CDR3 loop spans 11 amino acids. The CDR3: CASTPGNGYTF. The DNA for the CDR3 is TGTGCCAGTACCCCAGGGAATGGCTACACCTTC.

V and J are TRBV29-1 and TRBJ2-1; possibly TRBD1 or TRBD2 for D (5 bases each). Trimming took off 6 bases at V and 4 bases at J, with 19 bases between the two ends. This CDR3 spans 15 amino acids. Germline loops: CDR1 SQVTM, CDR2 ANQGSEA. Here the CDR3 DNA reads TGCAGCGTCGATCAGGGAGCAAGTTTATACAATGAGCAGTTCTTC. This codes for CSVDQGASLYNEQFF.

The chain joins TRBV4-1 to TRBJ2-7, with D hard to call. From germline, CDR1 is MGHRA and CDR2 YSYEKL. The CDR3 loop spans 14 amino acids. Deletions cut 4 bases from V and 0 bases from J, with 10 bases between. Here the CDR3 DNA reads TGCGCCAGCAGCCCGGAGTTCCCCTCCTACGAGCAGTACTTC. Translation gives CASSPEFPSYEQYF.

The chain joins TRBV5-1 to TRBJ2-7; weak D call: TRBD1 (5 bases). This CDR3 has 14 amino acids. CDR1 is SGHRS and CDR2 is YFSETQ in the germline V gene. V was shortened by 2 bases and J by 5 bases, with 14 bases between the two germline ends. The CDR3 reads CASSFSQVIDEQYF. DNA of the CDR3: TGCGCCAGCAGCTTCTCACAGGTCATCGACGAGCAGTACTTC.

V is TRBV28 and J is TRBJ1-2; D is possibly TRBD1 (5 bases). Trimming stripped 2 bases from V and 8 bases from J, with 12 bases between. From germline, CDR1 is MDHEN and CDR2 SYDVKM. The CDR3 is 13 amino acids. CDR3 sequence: CASSLPGIGGYTF. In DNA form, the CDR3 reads TGTGCCAGCAGTTTACCAGGGATCGGAGGCTACACCTTC.

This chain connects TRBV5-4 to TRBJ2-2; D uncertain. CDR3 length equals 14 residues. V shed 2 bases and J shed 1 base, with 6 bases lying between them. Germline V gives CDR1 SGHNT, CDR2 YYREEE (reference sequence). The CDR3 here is CASSFGGNTGELFF. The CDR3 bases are TGTGCCAGCAGCTTTGGCGGGAACACCGGGGAGCTGTTTTTT.

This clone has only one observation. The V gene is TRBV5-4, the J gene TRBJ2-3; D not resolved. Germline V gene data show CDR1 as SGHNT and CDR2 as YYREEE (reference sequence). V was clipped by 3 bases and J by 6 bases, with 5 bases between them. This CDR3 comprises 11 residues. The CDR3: CASSSLDTQYF. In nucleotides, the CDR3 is TGTGCCAGCAGCTCCTTGGATACGCAGTATTTT.

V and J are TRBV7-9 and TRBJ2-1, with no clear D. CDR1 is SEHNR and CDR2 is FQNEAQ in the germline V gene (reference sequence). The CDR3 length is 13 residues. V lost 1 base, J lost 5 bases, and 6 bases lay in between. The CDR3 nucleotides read TGTGCCAGCAGCTTAGTACTGGACAATGAGCAGTTCTTC. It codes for CASSLVLDNEQFF.

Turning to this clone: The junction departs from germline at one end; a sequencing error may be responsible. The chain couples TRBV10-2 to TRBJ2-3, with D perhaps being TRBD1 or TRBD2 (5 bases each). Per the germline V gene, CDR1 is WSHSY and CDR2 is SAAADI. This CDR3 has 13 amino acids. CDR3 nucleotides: TGCGCCAGCAGTGTGGGGGTATCCCCTAAAGCTGCCTTT. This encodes CASSVGVSPKAAF.

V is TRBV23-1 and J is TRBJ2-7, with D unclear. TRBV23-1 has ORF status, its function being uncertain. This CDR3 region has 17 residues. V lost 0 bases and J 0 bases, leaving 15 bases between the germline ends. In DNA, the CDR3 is TGCGCCAGCAGTCAATCAACAAGGACGGGTAGCTCCTACGAGCAGTACTTC. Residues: CASSQSTRTGSSYEQYF.

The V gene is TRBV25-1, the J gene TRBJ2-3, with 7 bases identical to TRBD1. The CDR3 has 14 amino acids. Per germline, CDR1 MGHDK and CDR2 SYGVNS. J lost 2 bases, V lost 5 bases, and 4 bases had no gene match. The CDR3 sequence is CASSLGQYTDTQYF. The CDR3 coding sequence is TGTGCCAGCAGTTTGGGACAGTACACAGATACGCAGTATTTT.

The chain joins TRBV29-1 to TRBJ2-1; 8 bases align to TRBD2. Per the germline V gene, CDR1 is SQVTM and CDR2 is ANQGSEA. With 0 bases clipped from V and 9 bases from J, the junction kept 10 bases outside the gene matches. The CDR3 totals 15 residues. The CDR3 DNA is TGCAGCGTTGAAGAGACCGGACTAGCCTTCGGTGAGCAGTTCTTC. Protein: CSVEETGLAFGEQFF.

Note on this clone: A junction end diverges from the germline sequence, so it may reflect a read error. In nucleotides, the CDR3 is TGTGCCAGCACTGACGGGACAGGGTTAAGCTATGGCTACACCTTC. This encodes CASTDGTGLSYGYTF. V is TRBV6-4 and J is TRBJ1-2, with TRBD1 matching over 9 bases. Looked up from germline, CDR1 is MRHNA and CDR2 is SNTAGT. The CDR3 has 15 amino acids.